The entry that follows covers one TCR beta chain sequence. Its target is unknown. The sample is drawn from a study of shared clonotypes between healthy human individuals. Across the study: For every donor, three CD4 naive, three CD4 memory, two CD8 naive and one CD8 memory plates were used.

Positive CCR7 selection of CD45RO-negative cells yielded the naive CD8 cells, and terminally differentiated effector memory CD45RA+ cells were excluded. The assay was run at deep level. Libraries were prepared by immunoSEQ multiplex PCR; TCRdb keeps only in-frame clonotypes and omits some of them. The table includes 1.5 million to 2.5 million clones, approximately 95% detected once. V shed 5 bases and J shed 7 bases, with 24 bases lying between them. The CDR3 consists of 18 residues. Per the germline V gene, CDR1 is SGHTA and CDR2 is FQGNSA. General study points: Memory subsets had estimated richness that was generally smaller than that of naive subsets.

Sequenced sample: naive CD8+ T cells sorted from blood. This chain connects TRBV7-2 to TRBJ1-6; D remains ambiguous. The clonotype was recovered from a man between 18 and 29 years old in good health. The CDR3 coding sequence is TGTGCCAGCAGCCTACCTAATACCCGGGTGGGGAGAAATTCACCCCTCCACTTT. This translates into CASSLPNTRVGRNSPLHF.